This T cell receptor beta chain was recovered during a study of T-cell reconstitution after alpha-beta-depleted transplantation in children. Unique molecular identifiers featured in how the TCRbeta library was prepared. TCRdb recomputed calls from the PCR reads with MiXCR, one row per CDR3 protein. This table holds hundreds of thousands of distinct CDR3 sequences, 30% to 35% found once. Germline V gene lookup returns CDR1 MNHNS and CDR2 SASEGT. Trimming removed 3 bases from V and 8 bases from J, with 14 bases in between. The CDR3 is 14 amino acids. The specimen was PBMCs from the stem cell graft donor, collected from the stem cell graft. The chain uses TRBV6-1 and TRBJ2-1; the D gene is possibly TRBD2 (6 bases). This receptor was obtained from a human donor who donated a stem cell graft to a child with aplastic anemia. The CDR3 region has the DNA TGTGCCAGCAGTGATCAGGGATGGGAGGATGAGCAGTTCTTC. It specifies CASSDQGWEDEQFF.